A selection of T cell receptor beta chains follows, all from one sample in a study of T cells after yellow fever vaccination. TCRdb re-called the 5' RACE reads with MiXCR, one entry per CDR3 protein. Of about 210,000 distinct CDR3 sequences listed, around 3.1% are singletons. The material sequenced was CD4+ T cells sorted from PBMCs, taken 10 days after the yellow fever booster vaccination. The receptors were gathered from a young man who received the YFV17D yellow fever vaccine. CDR3s include the opening cysteine and the closing phenylalanine or tryptophan. A D gene is named only where the DNA matches it firmly. Clone sizes are given selectively: once, few, many, or a class where the clone is expanded.

cdr3_nt: TGTGCCAGCAGCCCCCGGGGGGAGTCCTACGAGCAGTACTTC
cdr3_aa: CASSPRGESYEQYF
d_call: TRBD2
j_call: TRBJ2-7
v_call: TRBV14
clone_size: -

cdr3_nt: TGTGCCAGCAGCCGACATTGGACTCCGACCGGGGAGCTGTTTTTT
cdr3_aa: CASSRHWTPTGELFF
d_call: -
j_call: TRBJ2-2
v_call: TRBV7-2
clone_size: many

cdr3_nt: TGTGCCAGCAGTCCCCCGGGGCAGCAGTTCTTC
cdr3_aa: CASSPPGQQFF
d_call: -
j_call: TRBJ2-1
v_call: TRBV12-3/TRBV12-4
clone_size: few

cdr3_nt: TGTGCCAGCTTGCCACCAGCTAACTATGGCTACACCTTC
cdr3_aa: CASLPPANYGYTF
d_call: -
j_call: TRBJ1-2
v_call: TRBV7-2
clone_size: -

cdr3_nt: TGTGCCAGCGGGACTAGCGGACTCAATGAGCAGTTCTTC
cdr3_aa: CASGTSGLNEQFF
d_call: TRBD2
j_call: TRBJ2-1
v_call: TRBV7-2
clone_size: many

cdr3_nt: TGCAGTGCTAGCCCCCTCTCTAGCGGGGGCTACGAGCAGTACTTC
cdr3_aa: CSASPLSSGGYEQYF
d_call: TRBD2
j_call: TRBJ2-7
v_call: TRBV20-1
clone_size: many

cdr3_nt: TGCGCCAGCAGCTTGGACAGCCTGGAGCAGTTCTTC
cdr3_aa: CASSLDSLEQFF
d_call: -
j_call: TRBJ2-1
v_call: TRBV5-1
clone_size: -

cdr3_nt: TGTGCCAGCAGTAAAAACAGGGATGGTGAAGCTTTCTTT
cdr3_aa: CASSKNRDGEAFF
d_call: -
j_call: TRBJ1-1
v_call: TRBV7-3
clone_size: many

cdr3_nt: TGTGCCAGCGGGGACCAAGGGGGGTCCTACAATGAGCAGTTCTTC
cdr3_aa: CASGDQGGSYNEQFF
d_call: -
j_call: TRBJ2-1
v_call: TRBV6-1
clone_size: -

cdr3_nt: TGCGCCAGCAGCTTGGGGTTGGACACCTACTCCTACAATGAGCAGTTCTTC
cdr3_aa: CASSLGLDTYSYNEQFF
d_call: -
j_call: TRBJ2-1
v_call: TRBV5-1
clone_size: many

cdr3_nt: TGTGCCAGCAGCTTCCCGGGGCTGGGGGAAAAACTGTTTTTT
cdr3_aa: CASSFPGLGEKLFF
d_call: -
j_call: TRBJ1-4
v_call: TRBV7-2
clone_size: few

cdr3_nt: TGTGCCATCAGTGAGTCGGTCCGCGCAGATACGCAGTATTTT
cdr3_aa: CAISESVRADTQYF
d_call: -
j_call: TRBJ2-3
v_call: TRBV10-3
clone_size: -

cdr3_nt: TGCAGTGCTAACGGACGGGACACTGAAGCTTTCTTT
cdr3_aa: CSANGRDTEAFF
d_call: -
j_call: TRBJ1-1
v_call: TRBV20-1
clone_size: -

cdr3_nt: TGTGCCACCAGTGAATTTACAGGGTCTTGGTTCTTC
cdr3_aa: CATSEFTGSWFF
d_call: -
j_call: TRBJ2-1
v_call: TRBV24-1
clone_size: many

cdr3_nt: TGTGCCAGCAGCCCTGACTGGGCCCCTGGAAACACCATATATTTT
cdr3_aa: CASSPDWAPGNTIYF
d_call: -
j_call: TRBJ1-3
v_call: TRBV7-2
clone_size: few

cdr3_nt: TGTGCCAGCAGCTTAGAGAGGAGCGGGGAGACCCAGTACTTC
cdr3_aa: CASSLERSGETQYF
d_call: -
j_call: TRBJ2-5
v_call: TRBV7-2
clone_size: many

cdr3_nt: TGCGCCAGCAGGCCGGGACATGGCAATCAGCCCCAGCATTTT
cdr3_aa: CASRPGHGNQPQHF
d_call: -
j_call: TRBJ1-5
v_call: TRBV5-1
clone_size: -

cdr3_nt: TGTGCCAGCAGCTTGCAGATGGGAGGGGGAGCTTTCTTT
cdr3_aa: CASSLQMGGGAFF
d_call: -
j_call: TRBJ1-1
v_call: TRBV7-9
clone_size: many

cdr3_nt: TGTGCCAGCAGCTTCCGACAGGGCTCGCGGAATGAGCAGTTCTTC
cdr3_aa: CASSFRQGSRNEQFF
d_call: TRBD1
j_call: TRBJ2-1
v_call: TRBV11-2
clone_size: few

cdr3_nt: TGTGCCAGCTCACCTAGAGATTACAATGAGCAGTTCTTC
cdr3_aa: CASSPRDYNEQFF
d_call: -
j_call: TRBJ2-1
v_call: TRBV18
clone_size: many

cdr3_nt: TGTGCCAGCAACGTCGGGGGGCCCTACAATGAGCAGTTCTTC
cdr3_aa: CASNVGGPYNEQFF
d_call: -
j_call: TRBJ2-1
v_call: TRBV5-4
clone_size: -

cdr3_nt: TGTGCCAGCAGTGACTCGAGACGGGGCGGGGAGCTGTTTTTT
cdr3_aa: CASSDSRRGGELFF
d_call: -
j_call: TRBJ2-2
v_call: TRBV6-4
clone_size: few

cdr3_nt: TGCGCCAGCAGTGTGGTAGACAGGGGGCAATCTGAGCAGTTCTTC
cdr3_aa: CASSVVDRGQSEQFF
d_call: TRBD1
j_call: TRBJ2-1
v_call: TRBV10-2
clone_size: many

cdr3_nt: TGTGCCAGCAGTCCGAACCGGGACAGAGGCACCCTCCACTTT
cdr3_aa: CASSPNRDRGTLHF
d_call: TRBD1
j_call: TRBJ1-6
v_call: TRBV28
clone_size: -

cdr3_nt: TGTGCCAGCGGCAAGACAGGGATAAACTATGGCTACACCTTC
cdr3_aa: CASGKTGINYGYTF
d_call: TRBD1
j_call: TRBJ1-2
v_call: TRBV6-5
clone_size: few

cdr3_nt: TGTGCCAGCAGCCGAGCGGGGGCTAGAGAAAAACTGTTTTTT
cdr3_aa: CASSRAGAREKLFF
d_call: -
j_call: TRBJ1-4
v_call: TRBV28
clone_size: -

cdr3_nt: TGTGCCAGCAGCCAAGTAATAGTGGGACCCCGCGGGACCCAGTACTTC
cdr3_aa: CASSQVIVGPRGTQYF
d_call: -
j_call: TRBJ2-5
v_call: TRBV14
clone_size: few

cdr3_nt: TGTGCCAGCAGCGTAGTAGCTAGCGGGGGGCCGGGAAACATTCAGTACTTC
cdr3_aa: CASSVVASGGPGNIQYF
d_call: TRBD2
j_call: TRBJ2-4
v_call: TRBV9
clone_size: many

cdr3_nt: TGTGCCAGCAGCCCCTCAGGGGGTAATCAGCCCCAGCATTTT
cdr3_aa: CASSPSGGNQPQHF
d_call: TRBD1
j_call: TRBJ1-5
v_call: TRBV11-2
clone_size: many

cdr3_nt: TGTGCCAGCCGGGACAGGGTTATCACCGGGGAGCTGTTTTTT
cdr3_aa: CASRDRVITGELFF
d_call: TRBD1
j_call: TRBJ2-2
v_call: TRBV7-2
clone_size: many

cdr3_nt: TGTGCCAGCAGCTTGGTGGCAGGGGTTAACTATGGCTACACCTTC
cdr3_aa: CASSLVAGVNYGYTF
d_call: -
j_call: TRBJ1-2
v_call: TRBV5-4
clone_size: -

cdr3_nt: TGTGCCAGCAGCACCCCGACTAGCGGGGAAGACAATGAGCAGTTCTTC
cdr3_aa: CASSTPTSGEDNEQFF
d_call: TRBD2
j_call: TRBJ2-1
v_call: TRBV5-4
clone_size: many

cdr3_nt: TGTGCCAGCAGCTCCCGAGTGATAGGGCCCGAAGCTTTCTTT
cdr3_aa: CASSSRVIGPEAFF
d_call: -
j_call: TRBJ1-1
v_call: TRBV7-9
clone_size: many

cdr3_nt: TGTGCCAGCAGCCCCGGCGGGGCGAACACCGGGGAGCTGTTTTTT
cdr3_aa: CASSPGGANTGELFF
d_call: -
j_call: TRBJ2-2
v_call: TRBV7-3
clone_size: many

cdr3_nt: TGCGCCAGCAGCCAGGAGACAGAAACTAATGAAAAACTGTTTTTT
cdr3_aa: CASSQETETNEKLFF
d_call: -
j_call: TRBJ1-4
v_call: TRBV4-3
clone_size: -

cdr3_nt: TGTGCCATCAGTGTCCCCCAACAGGGGAACTATGGCTACACCTTC
cdr3_aa: CAISVPQQGNYGYTF
d_call: TRBD1
j_call: TRBJ1-2
v_call: TRBV10-3
clone_size: -

cdr3_nt: TGTGCCAGCAGTGATGCGGGGGCCTCATACAATGAGCAGTTCTTC
cdr3_aa: CASSDAGASYNEQFF
d_call: -
j_call: TRBJ2-1
v_call: TRBV2
clone_size: many

cdr3_nt: TGTGCCAGCAGTTTACGAGGGTTTGAGCCCCAGCATTTT
cdr3_aa: CASSLRGFEPQHF
d_call: -
j_call: TRBJ1-5
v_call: TRBV12-3/TRBV12-4
clone_size: many

cdr3_nt: TGCAGCGTCGCAACAGGGACAGGGGTAGGGGAAAAACTGTTTTTT
cdr3_aa: CSVATGTGVGEKLFF
d_call: TRBD1
j_call: TRBJ1-4
v_call: TRBV29-1
clone_size: -

cdr3_nt: TGTGCCAGCAGCTTAACGCTAGCCACAGATACGCAGTATTTT
cdr3_aa: CASSLTLATDTQYF
d_call: -
j_call: TRBJ2-3
v_call: TRBV7-3
clone_size: many

cdr3_nt: TGCAGCGTTCAACAGGGGGGAAAGCAAGAGACCCAGTACTTC
cdr3_aa: CSVQQGGKQETQYF
d_call: TRBD1
j_call: TRBJ2-5
v_call: TRBV29-1
clone_size: many

cdr3_nt: TGCGCCAGCAGCCAACCCTACAGGGAGGCTGGAAACACCATATATTTT
cdr3_aa: CASSQPYREAGNTIYF
d_call: -
j_call: TRBJ1-3
v_call: TRBV4-3
clone_size: few

cdr3_nt: TGCAGTGCTAGCCGTACCGGGACGGGGGCTTTTGGCTACACCTTC
cdr3_aa: CSASRTGTGAFGYTF
d_call: -
j_call: TRBJ1-2
v_call: TRBV20-1
clone_size: few

cdr3_nt: TGTGCCAGCAGCGGCCTTCGGGGAGCGGGGGTCTACGAGCAGTACTTC
cdr3_aa: CASSGLRGAGVYEQYF
d_call: TRBD2
j_call: TRBJ2-7
v_call: TRBV11-2
clone_size: -

cdr3_nt: TGTGCCAGCAGCTTAACAGGCCTCGAGGGGAATTCACCCCTCCACTTT
cdr3_aa: CASSLTGLEGNSPLHF
d_call: -
j_call: TRBJ1-6
v_call: TRBV7-3
clone_size: many

cdr3_nt: TGTGCCAGCAGCTTTTCGGTAGTTACGCAGTATTTT
cdr3_aa: CASSFSVVTQYF
d_call: -
j_call: TRBJ2-3
v_call: TRBV5-4
clone_size: -

cdr3_nt: TGTGCCAGCAGCCCCGGGACAGACACTGGTCTTGAAGCTTTCTTT
cdr3_aa: CASSPGTDTGLEAFF
d_call: TRBD1
j_call: TRBJ1-1
v_call: TRBV7-6
clone_size: few

cdr3_nt: TGCGCCAGCAGCCAAGTAACTAGCCGCAATGAGCAGTTCTTC
cdr3_aa: CASSQVTSRNEQFF
d_call: -
j_call: TRBJ2-1
v_call: TRBV4-3
clone_size: many

cdr3_nt: TGTGCCAGCAGTTACTGGAAGGGCAGGGGGCTTGAGGAGACCCAGTACTTC
cdr3_aa: CASSYWKGRGLEETQYF
d_call: TRBD1
j_call: TRBJ2-5
v_call: TRBV6-5
clone_size: many

cdr3_nt: TGTGCCAGCAGTCAGGGGTACTCTGGAAACACCATATATTTT
cdr3_aa: CASSQGYSGNTIYF
d_call: -
j_call: TRBJ1-3
v_call: TRBV25-1
clone_size: -

cdr3_nt: TGCAGTGCCTCCCAACAGGGGGCTTGGAGCTCCTATAATTCACCCCTCCACTTT
cdr3_aa: CSASQQGAWSSYNSPLHF
d_call: TRBD1
j_call: TRBJ1-6
v_call: TRBV20-1
clone_size: few

cdr3_nt: TGTGCCACCCAGGGGAGCGGCGCCTACAATGAGCAGTTCTTC
cdr3_aa: CATQGSGAYNEQFF
d_call: -
j_call: TRBJ2-1
v_call: TRBV15
clone_size: many

cdr3_nt: TGTGCCAGCAGTGATCCTACAGGACTCTATAATTCACCCCTCCACTTT
cdr3_aa: CASSDPTGLYNSPLHF
d_call: -
j_call: TRBJ1-6
v_call: TRBV6-4
clone_size: few

cdr3_nt: TGTGCCAGCAGCCCAGGGATTCACTATGGCTACACCTTC
cdr3_aa: CASSPGIHYGYTF
d_call: -
j_call: TRBJ1-2
v_call: TRBV7-9
clone_size: many

cdr3_nt: TGCAGTGCTAGAGATCATTCCCGGGTAGGCTACGAGCAGTACTTC
cdr3_aa: CSARDHSRVGYEQYF
d_call: -
j_call: TRBJ2-7
v_call: TRBV20-1
clone_size: many

cdr3_nt: TGTGCCAGCAGCAAAGCCGGGACAGGGGCCCAAGAGACCCAGTACTTC
cdr3_aa: CASSKAGTGAQETQYF
d_call: TRBD1
j_call: TRBJ2-5
v_call: TRBV5-4
clone_size: many

cdr3_nt: TGTGCCAGCTCACCACCGGAGCAAGAGACCCAGTACTTC
cdr3_aa: CASSPPEQETQYF
d_call: -
j_call: TRBJ2-5
v_call: TRBV18
clone_size: few

cdr3_nt: TGCAGCGTTACTGCTAGCGGGGGGGCGACAGATACGCAGTATTTT
cdr3_aa: CSVTASGGATDTQYF
d_call: TRBD2
j_call: TRBJ2-3
v_call: TRBV29-1
clone_size: -

cdr3_nt: TGTGCCAGCAACAGGGCGTGGGGAGAGACCCAGTACTTC
cdr3_aa: CASNRAWGETQYF
d_call: -
j_call: TRBJ2-5
v_call: TRBV6-5
clone_size: many

cdr3_nt: TGTGCCAGCAGTTACTCGGCGCGGGTAGACACTGAAGCTTTCTTT
cdr3_aa: CASSYSARVDTEAFF
d_call: -
j_call: TRBJ1-1
v_call: TRBV6-5
clone_size: many